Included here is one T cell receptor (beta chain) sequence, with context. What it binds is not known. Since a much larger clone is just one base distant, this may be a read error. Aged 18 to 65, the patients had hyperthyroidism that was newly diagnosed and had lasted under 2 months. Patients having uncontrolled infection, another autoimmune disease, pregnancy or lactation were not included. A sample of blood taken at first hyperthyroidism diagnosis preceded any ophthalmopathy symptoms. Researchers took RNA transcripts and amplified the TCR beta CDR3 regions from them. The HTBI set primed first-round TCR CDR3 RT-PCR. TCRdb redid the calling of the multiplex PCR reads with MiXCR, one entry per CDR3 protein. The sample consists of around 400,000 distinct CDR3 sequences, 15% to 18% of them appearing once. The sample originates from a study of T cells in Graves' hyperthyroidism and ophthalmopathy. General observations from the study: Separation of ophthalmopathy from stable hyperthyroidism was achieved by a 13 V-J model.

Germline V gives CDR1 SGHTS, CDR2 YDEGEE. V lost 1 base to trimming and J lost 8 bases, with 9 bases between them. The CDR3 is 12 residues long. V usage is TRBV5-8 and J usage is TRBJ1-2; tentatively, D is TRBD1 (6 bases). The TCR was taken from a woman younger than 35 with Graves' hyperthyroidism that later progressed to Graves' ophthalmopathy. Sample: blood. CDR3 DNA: TGTGCCAGCAGCTTGAACAGGGACGGCTACACCTTC. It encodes CASSLNRDGYTF.